Listed below are T cell receptor beta chains from one sample, sequenced in a study of regulatory T cells in long-lasting Graves disease. TCRdb redid the calling of the multiplex PCR reads with MiXCR, one entry per CDR3 protein. The data contain hundreds of thousands of distinct CDR3 sequences, over 20% of them singletons. Sequences were derived from peripheral blood mononuclear cells (PBMCs), sampled when the disease was refractory, from a patient treated with antithyroid drugs. Receptors were obtained from a female donor with Graves disease. The CDR3 runs from the conserved cysteine through the conserved F or W. Each record gives: V gene, CDR3 length, clone size, J gene, D gene, CDR3 protein, CDR3 DNA. The D gene is left open where the match is weak. Size is omitted from some rows. Given values are once, few, many or a class for expanded clones.

V: TRBV4-1; length: 15; size: -; J: TRBJ2-5; D: -; CDR3: CASSLIFRDTETQYF; DNA: TGCGCCAGCAGCCTAATTTTCCGGGACACAGAGACCCAGTACTTC
V: TRBV19; length: 13; size: few; J: TRBJ1-5; D: TRBD1; CDR3: CATGDRGYQPQHF; DNA: TGTGCCACCGGGGACAGGGGGTATCAGCCCCAGCATTTT
V: TRBV5-5; length: 14; size: many; J: TRBJ2-2; D: -; CDR3: CASSLVTGAGELFF; DNA: TGTGCCAGCAGCTTGGTCACGGGTGCCGGGGAGCTGTTTTTT
V: TRBV12-3/TRBV12-4; length: 15; size: many; J: TRBJ2-7; D: TRBD2; CDR3: CASSPGGQEDYEQYF; DNA: TGTGCCAGCAGTCCGGGGGGTCAGGAAGACTACGAGCAGTACTTC
V: TRBV6-2/TRBV6-3; length: 13; size: -; J: TRBJ2-7; D: -; CDR3: CASKETDTYEQYF; DNA: TGTGCCAGCAAGGAGACAGACACCTACGAGCAGTACTTC
V: TRBV2; length: 14; size: many; J: TRBJ1-1; D: -; CDR3: CASKQREMNTEAFF; DNA: TGTGCCAGCAAACAGAGGGAAATGAACACTGAAGCTTTCTTT
V: TRBV27; length: 15; size: -; J: TRBJ2-5; D: -; CDR3: CASSPRNREGETQYF; DNA: TGTGCCAGCAGTCCCCGGAACAGGGAGGGGGAGACCCAGTACTTC
V: TRBV28; length: 15; size: many; J: TRBJ2-5; D: TRBD2; CDR3: CASSLGTSFPETQYF; DNA: TGTGCCAGCAGTTTGGGGACTAGTTTTCCTGAGACCCAGTACTTC
V: TRBV19; length: 11; size: -; J: TRBJ2-2; D: -; CDR3: CASSIIGELFF; DNA: TGTGCCAGTAGTATAATCGGGGAGCTGTTTTTT
V: TRBV28; length: 14; size: many; J: TRBJ1-5; D: -; CDR3: CASSQGGSNQPQHF; DNA: TGTGCCAGCTCACAAGGCGGCTCCAATCAGCCCCAGCATTTT
V: TRBV20-1; length: 14; size: few; J: TRBJ2-3; D: TRBD2; CDR3: CSATLAGVADTQYF; DNA: TGCAGTGCTACCCTAGCGGGAGTGGCAGATACGCAGTATTTT
V: TRBV10-3; length: 16; size: -; J: TRBJ2-7; D: TRBD2; CDR3: CAISESRLAGHYEQYF; DNA: TGTGCCATCAGTGAGTCAAGACTAGCGGGGCACTACGAGCAGTACTTC
V: TRBV7-2; length: 14; size: many; J: TRBJ2-2; D: -; CDR3: CASSSPRGPGELFF; DNA: TGTGCCAGCAGCTCCCCTCGGGGCCCCGGGGAGCTGTTTTTT
V: TRBV15; length: 13; size: -; J: TRBJ2-7; D: -; CDR3: CATSEDVSYEQYF; DNA: TGTGCCACCAGCGAGGACGTTTCCTACGAGCAGTACTTC
V: TRBV2; length: 15; size: many; J: TRBJ1-1; D: -; CDR3: CASSEIAGRKSEAFF; DNA: TGTGCCAGCAGTGAAATTGCAGGGCGAAAATCTGAAGCTTTCTTT
V: TRBV20-1; length: 14; size: few; J: TRBJ2-5; D: TRBD1; CDR3: CSAATGGGGETQYF; DNA: TGCAGTGCCGCGACAGGGGGAGGTGGAGAGACCCAGTACTTC